The present T cell receptor (beta chain) was sequenced within a study of T cell responses to AZD1222 COVID-19 vaccine. Regarding this clone: The antigen is undetermined.

Method: immunoSEQ multiplex PCR; TCRdb's copy keeps in-frame clones and lacks some. This table holds about 120,000 clones, just over 90% found once. Findings and caveats of the study: As reported, nearly half of all spike-specific TCRs target variant regions that are unmutated. Repertoire sampling occurred only after the peak T cell response.

The sample was peripheral blood, taken on day 0 of AZD1222 vaccination. The TCR originated in an adult in good health.

CDR3 loop: CASSGYTGNTGELFF. DNA for the CDR3: TGCGCCAGCAGCGGCTACACAGGGAACACCGGGGAGCTGTTTTTT. The chain recombines TRBV4-1 with TRBJ2-2; perhaps TRBD1 as D (5 bases). The CDR3 has 15 amino acids. Germline assignment: CDR1 MGHRA and CDR2 YSYEKL. V lost 5 bases and J 1 base, leaving 11 bases between the germline ends.